This TCR beta chain was sequenced during a study of T cells in Graves' hyperthyroidism and ophthalmopathy. The study defined stable Graves' hyperthyroidism as no ophthalmopathy progression within 18 months. Study conclusions and caveats: Most thyroid clonotypes expanded above 0.001 appeared in blood too. Separating ophthalmopathy from stable hyperthyroidism was achieved by a 13 V-J model.

This clonotype has a count of ten or more. Its antigen remains unidentified. TCR beta CDR3 sequences were amplified from RNA transcripts. Primed by the HTBI set, a first-round RT-PCR was run on the TCR CDR3. TCRdb analysed the multiplex PCR reads with MiXCR anew, one entry per CDR3 protein. This sample has fewer than 350,000 distinct CDR3 sequences, with 20% to 25% found just once. The germline V gene has CDR1 DFQATT and CDR2 SNEGSKA (reference sequence). The CDR3 runs to 15 residues. Trimming stripped 1 base from V and 4 bases from J, with 14 bases between. V and J are TRBV20-1 and TRBJ1-5; a possible D gene is TRBD1 (5 bases). The receptor comes from a woman between 50 and 59 years old with Graves' hyperthyroidism. Input material: blood. The CDR3 reads CSARGIGRVNQPQHF. In nucleotides, the CDR3 is TGCAGTGCTAGAGGAATAGGCAGGGTTAATCAGCCCCAGCATTTT.